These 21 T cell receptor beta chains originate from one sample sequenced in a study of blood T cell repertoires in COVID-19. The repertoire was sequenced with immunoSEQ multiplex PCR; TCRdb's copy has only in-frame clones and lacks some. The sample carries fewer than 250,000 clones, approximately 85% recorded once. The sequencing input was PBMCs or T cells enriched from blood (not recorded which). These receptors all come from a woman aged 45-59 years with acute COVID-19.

The CDR3 loop reads CASSPPRGVSVEAFF. The CDR3 DNA reads as TGTGCCAGCTCACCGCCCAGGGGGGTGTCCGTTGAAGCTTTCTTT. The gene calls are TRBV18 and TRBJ1-1, with 7 positions matching TRBD1. This CDR3 comprises 15 residues. Germline loops: CDR1 KGHSH, CDR2 LQKENI. J gave up 7 bases and V 3 bases, and 11 bases lay outside the gene matches.

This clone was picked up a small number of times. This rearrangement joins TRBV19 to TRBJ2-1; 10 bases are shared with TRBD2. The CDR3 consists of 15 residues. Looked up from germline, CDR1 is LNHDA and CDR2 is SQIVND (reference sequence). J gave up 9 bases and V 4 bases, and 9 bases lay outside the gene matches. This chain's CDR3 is CASSRAASGGGEQFF. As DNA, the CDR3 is TGTGCCAGTAGTAGAGCGGCTAGCGGGGGTGGTGAGCAGTTCTTC.

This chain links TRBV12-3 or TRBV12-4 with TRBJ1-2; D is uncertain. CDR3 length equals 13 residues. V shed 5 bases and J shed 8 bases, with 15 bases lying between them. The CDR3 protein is CASSRRHRRGYTF. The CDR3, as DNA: TGTGCCAGCAGTCGTCGACACCGTCGGGGCTACACCTTC.

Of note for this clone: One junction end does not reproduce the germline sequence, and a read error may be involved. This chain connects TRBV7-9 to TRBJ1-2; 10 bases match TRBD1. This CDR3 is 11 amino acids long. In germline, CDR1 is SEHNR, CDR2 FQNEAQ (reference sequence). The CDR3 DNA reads TGTGCCAGCGGGGGGACAGGGGAAAATCTCTTC. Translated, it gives CASGGTGENLF.

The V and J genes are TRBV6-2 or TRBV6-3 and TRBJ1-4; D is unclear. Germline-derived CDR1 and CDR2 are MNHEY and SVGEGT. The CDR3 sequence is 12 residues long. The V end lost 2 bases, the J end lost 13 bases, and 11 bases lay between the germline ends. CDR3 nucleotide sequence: TGTGCCAGCAGTTACGGAGAGAATAGACTGTTTTTT. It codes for CASSYGENRLFF.

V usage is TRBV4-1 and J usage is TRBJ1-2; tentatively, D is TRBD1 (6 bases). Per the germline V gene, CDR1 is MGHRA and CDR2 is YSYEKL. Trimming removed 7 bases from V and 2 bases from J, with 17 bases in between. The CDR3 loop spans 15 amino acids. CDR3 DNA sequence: TGCGCCAGCACACCGGCAGGGGTAGGGAACTATGGCTACACCTTC. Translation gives CASTPAGVGNYGYTF.

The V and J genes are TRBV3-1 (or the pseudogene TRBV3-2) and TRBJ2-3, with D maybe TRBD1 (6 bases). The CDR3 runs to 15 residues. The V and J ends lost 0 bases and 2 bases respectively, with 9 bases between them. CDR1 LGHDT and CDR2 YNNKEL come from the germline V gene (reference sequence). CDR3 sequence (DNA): TGTGCCAGCAGCCAAGATCAGGGGCCCACAGATACGCAGTATTTT. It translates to CASSQDQGPTDTQYF.

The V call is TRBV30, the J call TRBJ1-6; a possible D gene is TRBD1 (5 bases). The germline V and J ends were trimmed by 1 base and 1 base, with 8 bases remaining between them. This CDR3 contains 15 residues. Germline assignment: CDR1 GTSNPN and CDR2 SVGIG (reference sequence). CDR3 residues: CAWSGRGSYNSPLHF. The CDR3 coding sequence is TGTGCCTGGAGTGGAAGGGGATCCTATAATTCACCCCTCCACTTT.

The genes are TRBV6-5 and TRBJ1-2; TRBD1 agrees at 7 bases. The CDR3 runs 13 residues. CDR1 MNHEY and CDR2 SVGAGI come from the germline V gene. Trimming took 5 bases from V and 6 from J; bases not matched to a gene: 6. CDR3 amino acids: CASSLGTADGYTF. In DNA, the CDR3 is TGTGCCAGCAGTCTCGGGACAGCTGATGGCTACACCTTC.

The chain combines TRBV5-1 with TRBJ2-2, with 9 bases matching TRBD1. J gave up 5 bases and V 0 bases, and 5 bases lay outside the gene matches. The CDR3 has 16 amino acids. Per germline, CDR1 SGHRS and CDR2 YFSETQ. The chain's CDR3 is CASSLVQGAPTGELFF. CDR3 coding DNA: TGCGCCAGCAGCTTGGTACAGGGGGCGCCTACCGGGGAGCTGTTTTTT.

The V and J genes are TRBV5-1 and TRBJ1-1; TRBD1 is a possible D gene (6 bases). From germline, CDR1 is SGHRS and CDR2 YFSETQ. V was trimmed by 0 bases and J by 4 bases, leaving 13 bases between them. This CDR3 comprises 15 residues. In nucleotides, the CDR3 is TGCGCCAGCAGCTTGGCCACAGGGTGGAGCACTGAAGCTTTCTTT. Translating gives CASSLATGWSTEAFF.

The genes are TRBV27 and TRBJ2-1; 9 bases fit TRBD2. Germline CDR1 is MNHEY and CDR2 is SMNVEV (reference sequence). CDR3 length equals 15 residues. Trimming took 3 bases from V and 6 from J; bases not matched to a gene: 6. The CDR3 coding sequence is TGTGCCAGCAGTTTGGCTAGCGGGGCGACCAATGAGCAGTTCTTC. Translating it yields CASSLASGATNEQFF.

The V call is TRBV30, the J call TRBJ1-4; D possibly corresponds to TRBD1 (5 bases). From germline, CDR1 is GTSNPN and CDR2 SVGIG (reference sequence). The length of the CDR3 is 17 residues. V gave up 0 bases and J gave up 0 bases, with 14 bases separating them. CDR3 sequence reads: CAWSVRWGRATNEKLFF. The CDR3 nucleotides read TGTGCCTGGAGTGTACGGTGGGGCCGTGCAACTAATGAAAAACTGTTTTTT.

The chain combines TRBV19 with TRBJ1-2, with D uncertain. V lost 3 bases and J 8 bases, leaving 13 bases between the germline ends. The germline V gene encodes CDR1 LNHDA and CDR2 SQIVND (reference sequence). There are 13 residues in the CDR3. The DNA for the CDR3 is TGTGCCAGTAGTATTGTCCGGGAAGGAGGCTACACCTTC. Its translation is CASSIVREGGYTF. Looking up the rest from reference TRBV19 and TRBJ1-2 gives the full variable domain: DGGITQSPKYLFRKEGQNVTLSCEQNLNHDAMYWYRQDPGQGLRLIYYSQIVNDFQKGDIAEGYSVSREKKESFPLTVTSAQKNPTAFYLCASSIVREGGYTFGSGTRLTVV.

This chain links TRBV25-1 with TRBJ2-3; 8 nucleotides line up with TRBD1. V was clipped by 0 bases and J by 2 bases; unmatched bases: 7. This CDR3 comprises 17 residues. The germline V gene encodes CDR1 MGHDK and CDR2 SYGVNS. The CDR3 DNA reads TGTGCCAGCAGTGAATACGGGACAGGAAAGTTCACAGATACGCAGTATTTT. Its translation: CASSEYGTGKFTDTQYF.

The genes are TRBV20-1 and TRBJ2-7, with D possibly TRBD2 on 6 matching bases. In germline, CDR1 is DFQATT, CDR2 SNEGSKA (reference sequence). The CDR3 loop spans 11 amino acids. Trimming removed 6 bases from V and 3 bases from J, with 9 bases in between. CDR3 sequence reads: CSAGLGYEQYF. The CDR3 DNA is TGCAGTGCGGGACTGGGCTACGAGCAGTACTTC.

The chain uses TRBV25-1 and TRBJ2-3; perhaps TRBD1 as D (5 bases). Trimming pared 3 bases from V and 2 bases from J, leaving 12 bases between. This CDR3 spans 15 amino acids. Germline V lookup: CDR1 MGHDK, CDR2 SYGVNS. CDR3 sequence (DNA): TGTGCCAGCAGTGAGGGGCTGGGCTCCACAGATACGCAGTATTTT. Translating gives CASSEGLGSTDTQYF.

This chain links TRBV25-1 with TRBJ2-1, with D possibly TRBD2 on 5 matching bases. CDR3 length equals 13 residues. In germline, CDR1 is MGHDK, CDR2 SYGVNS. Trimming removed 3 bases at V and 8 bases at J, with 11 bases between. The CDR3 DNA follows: TGTGCCAGCAGTGACCCAGGACTGGATGAGCAGTTCTTC. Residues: CASSDPGLDEQFF.

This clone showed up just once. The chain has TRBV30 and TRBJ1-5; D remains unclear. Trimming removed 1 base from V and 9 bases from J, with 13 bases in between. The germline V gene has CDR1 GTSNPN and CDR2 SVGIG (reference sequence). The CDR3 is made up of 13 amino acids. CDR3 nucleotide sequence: TGTGCCTGGAGTGGTCTTAACTCCTCGCCCCAGCATTTT. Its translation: CAWSGLNSSPQHF.

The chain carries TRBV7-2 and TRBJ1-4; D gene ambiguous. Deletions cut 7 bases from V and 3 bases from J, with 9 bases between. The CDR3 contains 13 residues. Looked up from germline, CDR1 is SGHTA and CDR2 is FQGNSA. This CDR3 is CASNFEANEKLFF. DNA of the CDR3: TGTGCCAGCAACTTCGAGGCTAATGAAAAACTGTTTTTT.

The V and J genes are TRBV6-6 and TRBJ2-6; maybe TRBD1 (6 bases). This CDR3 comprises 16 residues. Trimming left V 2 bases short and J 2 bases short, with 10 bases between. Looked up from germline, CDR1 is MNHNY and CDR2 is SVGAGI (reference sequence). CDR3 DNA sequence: TGTGCCAGCAGTTACACACAGGGCGCTGGGGCCAACGTCCTGACTTTC. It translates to CASSYTQGAGANVLTF.